The rows below give T cell receptor beta chains drawn from one sample of a study of blood T cell repertoires in COVID-19. Measured with immunoSEQ multiplex PCR; TCRdb has only the in-frame clones, and not every one. The sample has 120,000 to 150,000 clones; about 90% are singletons. The sequenced sample consisted of peripheral blood. The receptors were sampled from a woman aged 55-70 years with acute or convalescent COVID-19. CDR3s leave out the opening cysteine and the closing phenylalanine or tryptophan. A D gene is named only where the DNA matches it firmly. Size tells how often a clone was seen (once, few, many) or the class of an expanded clone, and some rows leave it out.

size	V	D	CDR3
.	TRBV2	TRBD1	ASSESGTAPGRGEKLF
.	TRBV19	TRBD1	ASGDRGYGYT
.	TRBV4-2	.	ATGGVANYGYT
once	TRBV5-1	TRBD2	ASSSILAGKETQY
.	TRBV6-1	.	ASIQGSNQPQH
.	TRBV5-1	.	ASSLGQNYGYT
few	TRBV30	.	ACTTGDGYT
.	TRBV5-8	.	ASSLPIKQY
.	TRBV6-2/TRBV6-3	.	ASSYPSDRTSSYEQY
.	TRBV18	.	ASSPPAGAYGYT
.	TRBV21-1	.	ASSKGRGAWNTEAF
once	TRBV5-4	.	ASSLGRVDTEAF
.	TRBV27	TRBD1	ASTTGTGSEKLF
.	TRBV25-1	.	ASSEGGGVRFETQY
.	TRBV19	TRBD1	ASSPRDRDYTYEQY
.	TRBV28	TRBD2	ASSFPGGTYDEQF
.	TRBV6-5	.	ASSQTGWRGYT
.	TRBV7-3	TRBD1	ASSHRDRLTGELF
.	TRBV5-1	TRBD1	ASSLGQGEGYT
.	TRBV18	TRBD1	ASSPSSTGIGELF
.	TRBV6-5	.	ASFGGWYSNQPQH
.	TRBV6-6	.	ASSYGGAEAF
.	TRBV7-2	TRBD1	ASSHTYRGPRQAF